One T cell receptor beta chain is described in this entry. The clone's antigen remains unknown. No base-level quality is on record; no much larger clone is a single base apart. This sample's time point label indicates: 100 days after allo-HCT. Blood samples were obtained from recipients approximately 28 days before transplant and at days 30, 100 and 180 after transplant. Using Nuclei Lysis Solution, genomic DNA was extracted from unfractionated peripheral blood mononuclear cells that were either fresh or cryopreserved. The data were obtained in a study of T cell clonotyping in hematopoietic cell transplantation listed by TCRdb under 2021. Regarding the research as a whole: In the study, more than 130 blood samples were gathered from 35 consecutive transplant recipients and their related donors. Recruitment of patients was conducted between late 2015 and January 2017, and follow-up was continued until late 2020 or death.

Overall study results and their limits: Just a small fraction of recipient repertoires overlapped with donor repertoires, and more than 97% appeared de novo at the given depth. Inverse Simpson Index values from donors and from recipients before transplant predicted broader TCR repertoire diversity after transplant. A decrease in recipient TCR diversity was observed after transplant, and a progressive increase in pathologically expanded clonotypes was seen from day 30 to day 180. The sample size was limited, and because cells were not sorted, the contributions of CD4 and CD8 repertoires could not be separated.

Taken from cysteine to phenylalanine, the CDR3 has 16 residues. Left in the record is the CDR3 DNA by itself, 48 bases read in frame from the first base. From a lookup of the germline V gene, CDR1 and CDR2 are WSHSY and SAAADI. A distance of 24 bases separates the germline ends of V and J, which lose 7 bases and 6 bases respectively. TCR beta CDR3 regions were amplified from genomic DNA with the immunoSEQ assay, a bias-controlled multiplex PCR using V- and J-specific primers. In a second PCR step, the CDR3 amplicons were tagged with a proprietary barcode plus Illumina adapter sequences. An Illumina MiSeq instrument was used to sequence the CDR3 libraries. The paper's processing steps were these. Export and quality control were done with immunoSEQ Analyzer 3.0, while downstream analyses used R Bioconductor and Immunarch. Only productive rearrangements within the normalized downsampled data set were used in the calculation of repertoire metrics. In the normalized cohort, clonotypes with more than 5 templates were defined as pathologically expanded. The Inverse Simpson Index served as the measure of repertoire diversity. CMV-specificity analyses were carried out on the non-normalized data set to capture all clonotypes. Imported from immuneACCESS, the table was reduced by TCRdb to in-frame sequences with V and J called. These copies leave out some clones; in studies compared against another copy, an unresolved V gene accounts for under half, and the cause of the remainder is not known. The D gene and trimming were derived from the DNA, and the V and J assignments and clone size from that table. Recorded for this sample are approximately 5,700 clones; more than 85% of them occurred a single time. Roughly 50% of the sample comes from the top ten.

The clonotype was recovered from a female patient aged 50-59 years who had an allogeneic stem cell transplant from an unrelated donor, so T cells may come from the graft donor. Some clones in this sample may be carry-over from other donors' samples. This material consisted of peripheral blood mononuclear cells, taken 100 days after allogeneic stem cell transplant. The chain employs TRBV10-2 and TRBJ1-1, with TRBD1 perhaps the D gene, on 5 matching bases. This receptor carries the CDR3 CASTIGRGAGQPEAFF. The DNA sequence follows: TGCGCCAGCACTATCGGGAGGGGCGCGGGTCAGCCTGAAGCTTTCTTT.